A selection of T cell receptor beta chains follows, all from one sample in a study of blood T cell repertoires in COVID-19. Some clones are missing from TCRdb's copy, which holds only in-frame ones; the method was immunoSEQ multiplex PCR. The table shows some 130,000 clones, with about 81% occurring only once. The source material was PBMCs or T cells enriched from blood (not recorded which). Receptors originate from a man in his forties or fifties with acute COVID-19. CDR3s include the opening cysteine and the closing phenylalanine or tryptophan. Each record gives: V gene, CDR3 protein.

>TRBV11-3
CASSQTLNTEAFF
>TRBV27
CASSSPGASGDIQYF
>TRBV5-5
CASSQDMNTEAFF
>TRBV21-1
CASSSRGRIDNQPQHF
>TRBV18
CASSPGTRSYNEQFF
>TRBV20-1
CSASPGYEQYF
>TRBV3-1/TRBV3-2
CASSQDISGLQPQHF
>TRBV30
CAWSARDSFFF
>TRBV18
CASSPQLAGGPAGELFF
>TRBV29-1
CSVTGALDTQYF
>TRBV6-5
CASSRALAGVPEQYF